Listed here are 27 T cell receptor beta chains from one sample, sequenced in a study of patients and donors after allogeneic stem cell transplantation. TCRdb re-derived calls from the RT-PCR reads in MiXCR, one entry per CDR3 protein. This repertoire shows some 200,000 distinct CDR3 sequences, 41% found once; its top ten account for approximately 30%. The sample taken for sequencing was blood, either unsorted or a sorted T cell fraction (not recorded which). These TCRs come from a human donor who was either an allogeneic HSCT recipient or a stem cell or donor lymphocyte infusion donor (not recorded which). It is not recorded whose cells these are; they may come from a transplant donor.

The V and J genes are TRBV29-1 and TRBJ2-2; tentatively, D is TRBD2 (5 bases). V lost 5 bases and J lost 5, with 15 bases in between. The length of the CDR3 is 14 residues. Germline CDR1 is SQVTM and CDR2 is ANQGSEA. The CDR3 coding sequence is TGCAGCGTTTGGGCGTTCGGGGAGACCGGGGAGCTGTTTTTT. Translated: CSVWAFGETGELFF.

This clonotype showed up just a few times. CDR3 in amino acids: CASSAGQGATEAFF. In nucleotides, the CDR3 is TGTGCCAGCAGCGCAGGACAGGGGGCCACTGAAGCTTTCTTT. The chain joins TRBV7-8 to TRBJ1-1, with 11 bases matching TRBD1. Germline lookup yields CDR1 SGHVS and CDR2 FQNEAQ. J gave up 4 bases and V 5 bases, and 3 bases lay outside the gene matches. The CDR3 has 14 residues. Complete variable domain (other parts from reference TRBV7-8 and TRBJ1-1): GAGVSQSPRYKVAKRGQDVALRCDPISGHVSLFWYQQALGQGPEFLTYFQNEAQLDKSGLPSDRFFAERPEGSVSTLKIQRTQQEDSAVYLCASSAGQGATEAFFGQGTRLTVV.

The CDR3 reads CASSFEQGHISTDTQYF. CDR3 bases: TGCGCCAGCAGCTTTGAACAGGGACACATCTCAACAGATACGCAGTATTTT. The chain uses TRBV5-1 and TRBJ2-3, with D tentatively TRBD1 (6 bases). In germline, CDR1 is SGHRS, CDR2 YFSETQ. Trimming took off 2 bases at V and 3 bases at J, with 19 bases between the two ends. The CDR3 is 17 amino acids.

This clonotype has only a few counts. V usage is TRBV4-3 and J usage is TRBJ1-3; D ambiguous. V lost 0 bases and J lost 0, with 6 bases in between. Per the germline V gene, CDR1 is LGHNA and CDR2 is YSLEER. The CDR3 has 15 amino acids. The CDR3 here is CASSQDPLSGNTIYF. The CDR3 DNA sequence: TGCGCCAGCAGCCAAGATCCACTCTCTGGAAACACCATATATTTT.

V gene TRBV5-1 combines with J gene TRBJ1-5, with 8 bases identical to TRBD1. CDR3 length: 16 amino acids. Germline values: CDR1 SGHRS, CDR2 YFSETQ. Unmatched junction bases numbered 5, after V lost 1 base and J lost 2 bases. The CDR3 DNA reads as TGCGCCAGCAGCTTGACCGGGACAGGCCGCAATCAGCCCCAGCATTTT. This gives the protein CASSLTGTGRNQPQHF.

The chain couples TRBV15 to TRBJ1-5; possibly TRBD1 for D (5 bases). The CDR3 length is 14 residues. The germline gives CDR1 LNHNV, CDR2 YYDKDF (reference sequence). Trimming took off 1 base at V and 5 bases at J, with 9 bases between the two ends. The CDR3 loop is CATSRGTTDQPQHF. The CDR3 DNA follows: TGTGCCACCAGCAGAGGGACGACAGATCAGCCCCAGCATTTT.

The chain employs TRBV6-2 or TRBV6-3 and TRBJ2-1; tentatively, D is TRBD1 or TRBD2 (5 bases each). Germline CDR1 reads MNHEY; CDR2 reads SVGEGT. Between the trimmed V and J ends, which lost 5 bases and 4 bases, there was a span of 12 bases. The CDR3 totals 14 residues. CDR3 in amino acids: CASSPLGPYNEQFF. The CDR3 nucleotides read TGTGCCAGCAGTCCCCTGGGACCTTACAATGAGCAGTTCTTC.

The J gene is TRBJ2-1, the V gene TRBV4-1, with 10 bases identical to TRBD2. V shed 0 bases and J 4 bases; nucleotides not matched to a gene: 6. Germline loops: CDR1 MGHRA, CDR2 YSYEKL. The length of the CDR3 is 17 residues. Here the CDR3 reads CASSQDGTSGTYNEQFF. CDR3 bases: TGCGCCAGCAGCCAAGATGGAACTAGCGGGACGTACAATGAGCAGTTCTTC.

This clonotype appeared a few times. The rearrangement joins TRBV4-3 to TRBJ1-5; D is unclear. CDR3 size: 13 residues. Deletions cut 1 base from V and 3 bases from J, with 4 bases between. Germline V CDR1 and CDR2: LGHNA, YSLEER. The CDR3 DNA sequence: TGCGCCAGCAGCCAAGCCTCCAATCAGCCCCAGCATTTT. This gives the protein CASSQASNQPQHF.

The V and J genes are TRBV5-1 and TRBJ2-6; TRBD1 is a possible D gene (6 bases). The germline gives CDR1 SGHRS, CDR2 YFSETQ. CDR3 length: 17 residues. V dropped 2 bases and J dropped 0 bases, with 12 bases sitting between them. This CDR3 reads CASSLQGSLSGANVLTF. The CDR3, as DNA: TGCGCCAGCAGCTTACAGGGTTCCCTCTCTGGGGCCAACGTCCTGACTTTC.

This clonotype was detected a few times. The chain has TRBV20-1 and TRBJ1-2; a weak D match, TRBD1 (6 bases). V lost 1 base and J 4 bases, leaving 13 bases between the germline ends. The CDR3 is 14 amino acids. CDR1 and CDR2 (germline): DFQATT, SNEGSKA (reference sequence). CDR3 sequence: CSARGTDSPYGYTF. CDR3 DNA sequence: TGCAGTGCTAGAGGGACAGATTCTCCCTATGGCTACACCTTC.

CDR3 nucleotides: TGCGCCAGCAGCCAAGATCGGAGCAGGGGTGGCTACACCTTC. Its protein product is CASSQDRSRGGYTF. This chain uses TRBV4-3 with TRBJ1-2; D may be TRBD1 (6 bases). With 0 bases removed from V and 7 bases from J, the gap between germline ends came to 12 bases. The CDR3 spans 14 residues. Germline V gene sequence: CDR1 LGHNA, CDR2 YSLEER.

CDR3 protein: CASSLGAGIETGYTF. For the CDR3, the DNA is TGTGCCAGCAGTTTAGGAGCCGGGATCGAAACTGGCTACACCTTC. The chain uses TRBV12-3 or TRBV12-4 and TRBJ1-2; D not certain. This CDR3 comprises 15 residues. V was pared by 1 base and J by 7 bases, with 16 bases between.

J is TRBJ1-2 and V is TRBV9; possible D gene TRBD1, 6 bases. The V and J ends lost 0 bases and 7 bases respectively, with 10 bases between them. The V gene's germline CDR1 is SGDLS and CDR2 YYNGEE. The CDR3 spans 13 residues. In nucleotides, the CDR3 is TGTGCCAGCAGCGTAGGGGGGGCCGGTGGCTACACCTTC. Amino acids: CASSVGGAGGYTF.

The chain is built from TRBV20-1 and TRBJ2-1; 13 bases fit TRBD2. The V gene end was trimmed by 6 bases and the J gene end by 9 bases; junction bases not matched to a gene: 2. CDR1 and CDR2 (germline): DFQATT, SNEGSKA (reference sequence). CDR3 length: 12 residues. The DNA of the CDR3 is TGCAGTGCCCGGACTAGCGGGGGTGAGCAGTTCTTC. The encoded protein is CSARTSGGEQFF.

The chain combines TRBV9 with TRBJ1-1; D remains unclear. Trimming took 0 bases from V and 8 from J, leaving 17 bases between them. Per germline, CDR1 SGDLS and CDR2 YYNGEE. The CDR3 runs 15 residues. The chain's CDR3 is CASSVGPVLLREAFF. CDR3 coding DNA: TGTGCCAGCAGCGTAGGCCCCGTTCTACTCAGGGAAGCTTTCTTT.

This clonotype came up once. The chain combines TRBV19 with TRBJ2-1; TRBD2 is a possible D gene (6 bases). CDR3 length equals 16 residues. V lost 3 bases to trimming and J lost 6 bases, with 18 bases between them. CDR1 is LNHDA and CDR2 is SQIVND in the germline V gene (reference sequence). CDR3 sequence (DNA): TGTGCCAGTAGTATTAAAGGAGTTGGGGGGAGCAATGAGCAGTTCTTC. The encoded protein is CASSIKGVGGSNEQFF.

About this clonotype: At one of its ends the junction is not consistent with the germline gene, which may arise from a read error. This chain uses TRBV12-3 or TRBV12-4 with TRBJ2-3; 12 nucleotides agree with TRBD1. The CDR3 consists of 15 residues. In DNA, the CDR3 is TGTGCCAGCAGGGGACAGGGGGCCAGCACAAATACGCAGTATTTT. This translates into CASRGQGASTNTQYF.

This clonotype was detected only once. This is likely a read error, given that the CDR3 carries no conserved phenylalanine or tryptophan at its end. The CDR3 here is CAISGSAGERDTQYC. CDR3 nucleotides: TGTGCCATCAGTGGCTCGGCGGGAGAGAGAGATACGCAGTATTGT. This rearrangement joins TRBV10-3 to TRBJ2-3, with 7 bases matching TRBD2. Germline V CDR1 and CDR2: ENHRY, SYGVKD. The CDR3 loop spans 15 amino acids. With 4 bases clipped from V and 5 bases from J, the junction kept 9 bases outside the gene matches.

The rearrangement links TRBV7-2 to TRBJ2-3; TRBD2 agrees at 8 bases. Unmatched junction bases numbered 8, after V lost 3 bases and J lost 3 bases. Germline V gene data show CDR1 as SGHTA and CDR2 as FQGNSA. This CDR3 region has 16 residues. The DNA for the CDR3 is TGTGCCAGCAGCTTGACCAGACGGGAGGGGACAGATACGCAGTATTTT. This gives the protein CASSLTRREGTDTQYF.

This chain's CDR3 is CASILSGRLNTEAFF. CDR3 coding DNA: TGTGCCAGCATTTTGTCGGGACGGCTGAACACTGAAGCTTTCTTT. The chain couples TRBV12-3 or TRBV12-4 to TRBJ1-1, with D possibly TRBD1 on 5 matching bases. V was trimmed by 7 bases and J by 0 bases, leaving 15 bases between them. The CDR3 consists of 15 residues.

The chain recombines TRBV7-3 with TRBJ2-2; D is unresolved. This CDR3 contains 16 residues. CDR1 is SGHTA and CDR2 is FQGTGA in the germline V gene. V lost 4 bases to trimming and J lost 7 bases, with 19 bases between them. The CDR3 bases are TGTGCCAGCAGCTCCCCGGGTAGGGAATCGTTCGGGGAGCTGTTTTTT. This encodes CASSSPGRESFGELFF.

The gene calls are TRBV30 and TRBJ2-3; possible D gene TRBD1, 5 bases. Trimming removed 2 bases from V and 5 bases from J, with 11 bases in between. Germline V CDR1 and CDR2: GTSNPN, SVGIG (reference sequence). CDR3 length: 13 amino acids. In DNA, the CDR3 is TGTGCCTGGAGTATTTCAGGGAAAGATACGCAGTATTTT. Its protein is CAWSISGKDTQYF.

The chain recombines TRBV24-1 with TRBJ1-2; D ambiguous. The CDR3 runs to 12 residues. Trimming cost V 3 bases and J 7 bases, with 8 bases left between them. Germline values: CDR1 KGHDR, CDR2 SFDVKD. The CDR3 DNA reads as TGTGCCACCAGTGATCCCCGGGGTGGCTACACCTTC. Its translation: CATSDPRGGYTF.

The rearrangement joins TRBV4-3 to TRBJ2-5; D gene uncertain. Per germline, CDR1 LGHNA and CDR2 YSLEER. Trimming cost V 0 bases and J 2 bases, with 13 bases left between them. The CDR3 has 16 amino acids. The DNA for the CDR3 is TGCGCCAGCAGCCAAGACTCGTCGCTATTACAAGAGACCCAGTACTTC. This gives the protein CASSQDSSLLQETQYF.

The V call is TRBV6-5, the J call TRBJ2-1; 9 bases are a match to TRBD2. The CDR3 extends over 16 amino acids. Germline loops: CDR1 MNHEY, CDR2 SVGAGI. V gave up 6 bases and J gave up 0 bases; unmatched junction bases: 6. The CDR3 DNA reads as TGTGCCAGCAGCTACGGACTAGCGTCCTCCTACAATGAGCAGTTCTTC. Its translation is CASSYGLASSYNEQFF.

The V call is TRBV11-2, the J call TRBJ1-2; TRBD1 might be the D (5 bases). V lost 5 bases and J lost 5, with 21 bases in between. The CDR3 extends over 16 amino acids. Germline V CDR1 and CDR2: SGHAT, FQNNGV. Here the CDR3 DNA reads TGTGCCAGCAGCCGGGGGGATGGCGGCAGGGAGTATGGCTACACCTTC. Translation gives CASSRGDGGREYGYTF.